This TCR beta chain appears in the sequencing data of a study of regulatory T cells in long-lasting Graves disease (dated by TCRdb to about 2021). For the wider study: Persistent Graves' disease was defined as antithyroid drug treatment for over 5 years with persistently positive TSH receptor autoantibodies. Patients with persistent Graves' disease were compared with patients with newly diagnosed Graves' disease using TCR sequencing and RNA sequencing of peripheral blood. Antithyroid drugs had been taken for approximately 10 years on average by persistent Graves' disease patients in the clinical cohort. The study was registered as a clinical trial and conducted in China. TCR sequencing covered roughly 13 persistent and 20 newly diagnosed Graves' disease patients, around 35 samples in total.

From cysteine to phenylalanine, the CDR3 is 17 amino acids long. Only the CDR3 region is kept as DNA, spanning 51 bases read in frame from base 1. V is reduced by 6 bases and J by 0 bases, leaving a spacing of 21 bases between them. The germline V gene provides CDR1 MNHNS and CDR2 SASEGT. The library was built by means of multiplex PCR. Sequencing was carried out with an Illumina HiSeq 4000. To build TCR beta libraries, CDR3 regions were amplified by Arm-PCR using iRepertoire HTBI primers. Gel purification was performed on PCR products prior to sequencing. Concerning the study's data processing: Gene usage analysis of CDR3 amino acid clonotypes used the 50 to 70 TRBV and 14 to 15 TRBJ segments found across samples. COPE and FqMerger were used to merge the filtered high-quality paired reads into contigs. Contigs were aligned with BLAST to IMGT TRBV, TRBD and TRBJ reference genes, and CDR3 was defined per IMGT. Any clonotype with a frequency above 0.1% was counted as a highly expanded clone. Shannon entropy served as the measure of repertoire diversity, while the Gini coefficient captured V-J evenness. Clonotypes shared by more than one individual were considered public. TCRdb applied fastp at Q25 and MiXCR to the public reads, then kept only in-frame beta chains. Records with the same CDR3 protein are collapsed into one entry carrying the most frequent genes and DNA. Clone size and V and J calls follow TCRdb, not the original study. The sample includes about 340,000 distinct CDR3 sequences, with 20% observed a single time. Approximately 31% of the sample is in the top ten clones.

Regarding this clonotype: Its recognized antigen is unknown. The input lacks base qualities; no much larger clone sits a single base away.

What the time point label conveys for this sample: persistent/refractory GD, antithyroid drugs over 5 years with positive TRAb. For both TCR sequencing and RNA sequencing, RNA was extracted from PBMCs using TRIzol. Graves' disease was diagnosed according to American Thyroid Association guidelines. The patients came from an endocrinology department in Xi'an, China. From each patient, 7.5 to 10 milliliters of peripheral blood was collected into an EDTA anticoagulant tube. Ficoll Paque Plus density gradient separation was used to isolate PBMCs, and no further T cell sorting was performed. An Agilent 2100 Bioanalyzer and agarose gel were used to assess RNA quality, and a NanoDrop 2000 was used to measure RNA concentration. Paper-wide results and their limitations: Only the TCR beta chain was sequenced and analyzed. As a limitation, the authors acknowledged that the small sample size may reduce accuracy. Persistent Graves' disease patients showed lower TCR Shannon entropy and fewer highly expanded clones than newly diagnosed patients, suggesting clonal expansion. Persistent disease showed preferential use of TRBV28, TRBJ1-2 and TRBJ2-5, whereas newly diagnosed disease favored TRBV20-1 and TRBJ2-1. The study examined only peripheral blood because the primary lesion, thyroid tissue, could not be accessed. Patients with persistent disease shared more public clonotypes (around 2,500) than newly diagnosed patients did (about 1,000).

Sample: peripheral blood mononuclear cells (PBMCs), taken when the disease was refractory, from a patient treated with antithyroid drugs. The V and J genes are TRBV6-1 and TRBJ2-7; the D gene is perhaps TRBD1 or TRBD2, as each covers 6 bases. The receptor comes from a female donor with Graves disease. The bases read TGTGCCAGCAGGCCCCTAGGGGGACGGGAGCGCTCCTACGAGCAGTACTTC. Its protein reads: CASRPLGGRERSYEQYF.